This T cell receptor (beta chain) was observed in a study of T cells in Graves' hyperthyroidism and ophthalmopathy. This clonotype was recorded at least ten times. TCR beta CDR3 sequences were amplified from RNA transcripts. The HTBI primer set drove a first-round RT-PCR of the TCR CDR3. MiXCR was run by TCRdb on the multiplex PCR reads, yielding one entry per CDR3 protein. The sample holds approximately 400,000 distinct CDR3 sequences; roughly 14% are singletons and the top ten take 28%. There are 13 residues in the CDR3. CDR1 is MDHEN and CDR2 is SYDVKM in the germline V gene. Trimming stripped 7 bases from V and 0 bases from J, with 9 bases between. Uncontrolled infections, other autoimmune diseases, pregnancy or lactation led to exclusion of patients.

This sequence was found in a woman between 18 and 30 years old with Graves' hyperthyroidism that later progressed to Graves' ophthalmopathy. This rearrangement joins TRBV28 to TRBJ1-2; D is uncertain. Sequenced: blood. The CDR3 DNA reads TGTGCCAGCACTCGACCCGCTAACTATGGCTACACCTTC. Translating gives CASTRPANYGYTF.